The rows below give T cell receptor beta chains drawn from one sample of a study of T-cell memory formation after mild COVID-19. Each CDR3 protein is one row after TCRdb ran MiXCR on the 5' RACE reads. This table has roughly 560,000 distinct CDR3 sequences, about a fifth appearing once. Material for sequencing was PBMCs or a T cell subset sorted from them (not recorded which). The receptor set was obtained from an adult woman who had mild COVID-19 (a few samples of this study predate the infection). Cell type and time point are not known. CDR3s include the opening cysteine and the closing phenylalanine or tryptophan. Fields, in order: CDR3 protein, CDR3 DNA, D gene, J gene, clone size, V gene. D genes are given only for firm matches. The size field is filled for only some rows; it gives once, few, many or a size class.

CDR3aa: CASRRGIGYEQYF
CDR3nt: TGTGCCAGCAGGAGGGGTATCGGCTACGAGCAGTACTTC
d_gene: .
j_gene: TRBJ2-7
abundance: few
v_gene: TRBV11-2

CDR3aa: CASSLFASSYNEQFF
CDR3nt: TGCGCCAGCAGCTTGTTTGCTAGCTCCTACAATGAGCAGTTCTTC
d_gene: .
j_gene: TRBJ2-1
abundance: .
v_gene: TRBV5-1

CDR3aa: CASSRDIRDYEQYF
CDR3nt: TGTGCCAGCAGTAGGGACATTCGTGACTACGAGCAGTACTTC
d_gene: .
j_gene: TRBJ2-7
abundance: .
v_gene: TRBV7-9

CDR3aa: CASTLDSEQFF
CDR3nt: TGTGCCAGCACCCTGGACAGCGAGCAGTTCTTC
d_gene: .
j_gene: TRBJ2-1
abundance: few
v_gene: TRBV12-3/TRBV12-4

CDR3aa: CASSETYNEQFF
CDR3nt: TGTGCCAGCAGTGAGACTTACAATGAGCAGTTCTTC
d_gene: .
j_gene: TRBJ2-1
abundance: .
v_gene: TRBV2

CDR3aa: CSVRTAGGASYNEQFF
CDR3nt: TGCAGCGTTCGGACGGCGGGGGGCGCTTCCTACAATGAGCAGTTCTTC
d_gene: TRBD2
j_gene: TRBJ2-1
abundance: .
v_gene: TRBV29-1

CDR3aa: CASSHPVTYTEAFF
CDR3nt: TGTGCCAGCAGCCATCCAGTCACCTACACTGAAGCTTTCTTT
d_gene: .
j_gene: TRBJ1-1
abundance: few
v_gene: TRBV7-9

CDR3aa: CASSQVETGITGELFF
CDR3nt: TGCGCCAGCAGCCAAGTTGAGACAGGAATTACCGGGGAGCTGTTTTTT
d_gene: .
j_gene: TRBJ2-2
abundance: .
v_gene: TRBV4-1

CDR3aa: CASSDSLGTEAFF
CDR3nt: TGTGCCAGCAGCGATTCGTTGGGGACTGAAGCTTTCTTT
d_gene: .
j_gene: TRBJ1-1
abundance: .
v_gene: TRBV25-1

CDR3aa: CASSHPNTGELFF
CDR3nt: TGTGCCAGCAGTCATCCGAACACCGGGGAGCTGTTTTTT
d_gene: .
j_gene: TRBJ2-2
abundance: .
v_gene: TRBV12-3/TRBV12-4

CDR3aa: CSVDGGQSNYGYTF
CDR3nt: TGCAGCGTTGACGGAGGACAGAGCAACTATGGCTACACCTTC
d_gene: .
j_gene: TRBJ1-2
abundance: few
v_gene: TRBV29-1

CDR3aa: CASSQARGLDQYF
CDR3nt: TGCGCCAGCAGCCAAGCTAGGGGGCTCGATCAGTACTTC
d_gene: TRBD1
j_gene: TRBJ2-4
abundance: .
v_gene: TRBV4-3

CDR3aa: CASSLRISYNSPLHF
CDR3nt: TGTGCCAGCAGCTTGAGGATTTCCTATAATTCACCCCTCCACTTT
d_gene: .
j_gene: TRBJ1-6
abundance: .
v_gene: TRBV7-6

CDR3aa: CASSYSDIYSGNTIYF
CDR3nt: TGTGCCAGCAGTTACTCGGACATCTACTCTGGAAACACCATATATTTT
d_gene: .
j_gene: TRBJ1-3
abundance: few
v_gene: TRBV6-5

CDR3aa: CASSFDLSSYEQYF
CDR3nt: TGCGCCAGCAGCTTCGACCTGAGCTCCTACGAGCAGTACTTC
d_gene: .
j_gene: TRBJ2-7
abundance: .
v_gene: TRBV5-1

CDR3aa: CSVHNVATDTQYF
CDR3nt: TGCAGCGTTCATAATGTTGCAACAGATACGCAGTATTTT
d_gene: .
j_gene: TRBJ2-3
abundance: many
v_gene: TRBV29-1

CDR3aa: CASSFRGENNEQFF
CDR3nt: TGCGCCAGCAGCTTTCGGGGGGAAAACAATGAGCAGTTCTTC
d_gene: TRBD2
j_gene: TRBJ2-1
abundance: many
v_gene: TRBV5-1

CDR3aa: CASYLNEQFF
CDR3nt: TGTGCCTCTTACCTCAATGAGCAGTTCTTC
d_gene: .
j_gene: TRBJ2-1
abundance: few
v_gene: TRBV30

CDR3aa: CASGYSSGANVLTF
CDR3nt: TGTGCCAGCGGTTACAGCTCTGGGGCCAACGTCCTGACTTTC
d_gene: .
j_gene: TRBJ2-6
abundance: .
v_gene: TRBV12-3/TRBV12-4

CDR3aa: CSAIKRVNTEAFF
CDR3nt: TGCAGTGCTATAAAACGGGTGAACACTGAAGCTTTCTTT
d_gene: .
j_gene: TRBJ1-1
abundance: few
v_gene: TRBV20-1

CDR3aa: CASSPKPGTGGHF
CDR3nt: TGCGCCAGCAGCCCGAAACCCGGGACAGGAGGGCACTTC
d_gene: TRBD1
j_gene: TRBJ2-1
abundance: .
v_gene: TRBV5-1

CDR3aa: CASSAGLAGLRKETQYF
CDR3nt: TGCGCCAGCAGCGCTGGACTAGCGGGGCTGAGGAAAGAGACCCAGTACTTC
d_gene: TRBD2
j_gene: TRBJ2-5
abundance: .
v_gene: TRBV5-1

CDR3aa: CAAGQGMNYEQYF
CDR3nt: TGTGCCGCCGGACAGGGAATGAACTACGAGCAGTACTTC
d_gene: TRBD1
j_gene: TRBJ2-7
abundance: .
v_gene: TRBV27

CDR3aa: CATSDSTGTGGNEQFF
CDR3nt: TGTGCCACCAGTGATAGTACCGGGACAGGGGGGAATGAGCAGTTCTTC
d_gene: TRBD1
j_gene: TRBJ2-1
abundance: .
v_gene: TRBV24-1

CDR3aa: CASSLVGAGVTDTQYF
CDR3nt: TGTGCCAGCAGCTTAGTCGGGGCGGGAGTAACAGATACGCAGTATTTT
d_gene: TRBD2
j_gene: TRBJ2-3
abundance: few
v_gene: TRBV7-2

CDR3aa: CASSLRANEKLFF
CDR3nt: TGCGCCAGCAGCCTAAGAGCTAATGAAAAACTGTTTTTT
d_gene: .
j_gene: TRBJ1-4
abundance: few
v_gene: TRBV5-1

CDR3aa: CASSRHPGQGETEAFF
CDR3nt: TGTGCCAGCAGCCGCCACCCGGGACAGGGGGAAACTGAAGCTTTCTTT
d_gene: TRBD1
j_gene: TRBJ1-1
abundance: few
v_gene: TRBV12-3/TRBV12-4

CDR3aa: CSAREVTTDEQYF
CDR3nt: TGCAGTGCTAGAGAAGTGACCACGGACGAGCAGTACTTC
d_gene: .
j_gene: TRBJ2-7
abundance: few
v_gene: TRBV20-1

CDR3aa: CASTLDRGNYGYTF
CDR3nt: TGTGCCAGCACCCTCGACAGGGGGAACTATGGCTACACCTTC
d_gene: TRBD1
j_gene: TRBJ1-2
abundance: few
v_gene: TRBV5-5

CDR3aa: CSAQRLRGSVETQYF
CDR3nt: TGCAGTGCTCAGAGGCTACGAGGGAGTGTGGAGACCCAGTACTTC
d_gene: .
j_gene: TRBJ2-5
abundance: few
v_gene: TRBV20-1

CDR3aa: CASSQRTGAEETQYF
CDR3nt: TGTGCCAGCAGCCAACGGACAGGGGCGGAGGAGACCCAGTACTTC
d_gene: TRBD1
j_gene: TRBJ2-5
abundance: many
v_gene: TRBV4-2

CDR3aa: CASSSRRGPIYEQFF
CDR3nt: TGTGCCAGCAGTTCTCGTCGCGGTCCGATCTATGAGCAGTTCTTC
d_gene: .
j_gene: TRBJ2-1
abundance: few
v_gene: TRBV12-3/TRBV12-4

CDR3aa: CAWSVLGDEQFF
CDR3nt: TGTGCCTGGAGTGTATTGGGCGATGAGCAGTTCTTC
d_gene: .
j_gene: TRBJ2-1
abundance: few
v_gene: TRBV30

CDR3aa: CSAPSSSGKSYNEQFF
CDR3nt: TGCAGTGCTCCATCCTCTAGCGGCAAATCCTACAATGAGCAGTTCTTC
d_gene: TRBD2
j_gene: TRBJ2-1
abundance: .
v_gene: TRBV20-1

CDR3aa: CASSFGTGISTDTQYF
CDR3nt: TGTGCCAGCAGCTTCGGGACAGGGATTTCCACAGATACGCAGTATTTT
d_gene: TRBD1
j_gene: TRBJ2-3
abundance: few
v_gene: TRBV11-3

CDR3aa: CASSLGRGGLDEQYF
CDR3nt: TGTGCCAGCAGTCTGGGGAGGGGGGGCCTCGACGAGCAGTACTTC
d_gene: .
j_gene: TRBJ2-7
abundance: .
v_gene: TRBV7-3

CDR3aa: CASTTGTSGPQLGETQYF
CDR3nt: TGTGCCAGCACTACCGGGACTAGCGGGCCCCAACTGGGGGAGACCCAGTACTTC
d_gene: TRBD2
j_gene: TRBJ2-5
abundance: .
v_gene: TRBV2

CDR3aa: CASSQQTDLNTEAFF
CDR3nt: TGTGCCAGCAGCCAACAGACAGATCTGAACACTGAAGCTTTCTTT
d_gene: .
j_gene: TRBJ1-1
abundance: few
v_gene: TRBV4-2

CDR3aa: CASSGGRLPYTEAFF
CDR3nt: TGTGCCAGCAGTGGGGGTAGGCTACCTTATACTGAAGCTTTCTTT
d_gene: .
j_gene: TRBJ1-1
abundance: few
v_gene: TRBV2

CDR3aa: CATSRDRWGEQYF
CDR3nt: TGTGCCACCAGCAGAGATCGGTGGGGCGAGCAGTACTTC
d_gene: .
j_gene: TRBJ2-7
abundance: few
v_gene: TRBV15

CDR3aa: CASSLDWGTQYF
CDR3nt: TGTGCCAGCAGCTTGGACTGGGGGACGCAGTATTTT
d_gene: .
j_gene: TRBJ2-3
abundance: few
v_gene: TRBV12-3/TRBV12-4

CDR3aa: CASSSRVRGPGELFF
CDR3nt: TGTGCCAGCAGTTCTCGAGTCAGGGGGCCCGGGGAGCTGTTTTTT
d_gene: TRBD1
j_gene: TRBJ2-2
abundance: few
v_gene: TRBV27

CDR3aa: CASSPNRGRYNEQFF
CDR3nt: TGTGCCAGCTCACCGAACAGGGGGCGATACAATGAGCAGTTCTTC
d_gene: TRBD1
j_gene: TRBJ2-1
abundance: few
v_gene: TRBV18

CDR3aa: CASSLAPTGAHTEAFF
CDR3nt: TGTGCCAGCAGCTTAGCCCCGACAGGGGCTCACACTGAAGCTTTCTTT
d_gene: TRBD1
j_gene: TRBJ1-1
abundance: few
v_gene: TRBV7-9

CDR3aa: CASSPLGAGSSTDTQYF
CDR3nt: TGTGCCAGCAGTCCCCTGGGTGCGGGTTCTAGCACAGATACGCAGTATTTT
d_gene: .
j_gene: TRBJ2-3
abundance: few
v_gene: TRBV5-5

CDR3aa: CASSRELLYEQYF
CDR3nt: TGTGCCAGCAGTCGGGAACTACTCTACGAGCAGTACTTC
d_gene: .
j_gene: TRBJ2-7
abundance: .
v_gene: TRBV6-5

CDR3aa: CASSLAAGQLEAFF
CDR3nt: TGCGCCAGCAGCTTGGCGGCAGGACAGCTTGAAGCTTTCTTT
d_gene: .
j_gene: TRBJ1-1
abundance: few
v_gene: TRBV5-1

CDR3aa: CASSQSHSGSYEQYF
CDR3nt: TGTGCCAGCAGTCAGTCACACAGCGGCTCCTACGAGCAGTACTTC
d_gene: .
j_gene: TRBJ2-7
abundance: once
v_gene: TRBV6-2/TRBV6-3